Below, one TCR beta chain is given with its context. Germline CDR1 reads SEHNR; CDR2 reads FQNEAQ (reference sequence). There are 17 residues in the CDR3. J was trimmed by 4 bases and V by 5 bases; bases with no gene match: 12. The sample belongs to a study of T cell changes during pregnancy in multiple sclerosis. Clones were read by immunoSEQ multiplex PCR, and TCRdb kept only the in-frame ones, dropping some. Of 55,000 to 65,000 clones in the sample, roughly 93% were seen once. The chain combines TRBV7-9 with TRBJ2-2; 8 bases fit TRBD2. The sequence derives from a female donor with multiple sclerosis, enrolled in a pregnancy study. Sequenced here: peripheral blood, sampled after pregnancy. The CDR3 protein is CASSVLGRASVTGELFF. In DNA form, the CDR3 reads TGTGCCAGCAGCGTCCTCGGGAGGGCCTCGGTCACCGGGGAGCTGTTTTTT.